This T cell receptor beta chain was sequenced during a study of blood T cell repertoires in COVID-19 (dated by TCRdb to 2020 to 2022). In terms of the full investigation: Collaborator samples came from the United States, Italy and Spain and covered acute and convalescent phases of COVID-19. The prospective study material was composed of cDNA or gDNA derived from T cells, B-cell-depleted T cells, or PBMCs. The dataset comprised deeply sampled blood TCRbeta repertoires from subjects exposed to, actively infected with, or recovered from COVID-19. The repertoires were made available in a free public database intended to serve as a resource for research on the immune response to SARS-CoV-2. The samples were drawn from two sources: the first 160 participants of the ongoing ImmuneRACE study, and 1,200 or so subjects contributed by 6 global collaborators. The sample metadata nearly always contained a de-identified subject ID, COVID-19 status, age in years and sex. HLA class I and class II types, where available, came from metadata supplied by the sample provider rather than from assay-based typing. What the authors observed across the whole study: Clinical and demographic metadata were provided uncurated, with the amount varying by source and participant.

V is clipped by 2 bases and J by 5 bases, and the sequence between their germline boundaries is 10 bases long. CDR1 and CDR2 are read off the germline V gene as SGDLS and YYNGEE. CDR3 length: 13 amino acids, cysteine to phenylalanine. Of the read, only the CDR3 DNA is kept; its 39 bases are in frame from base 1. Collaborating institutions collected whole blood in K2EDTA tubes following their own protocols. For TCRbeta analysis, collaborators shipped samples in one of three forms: frozen whole blood, isolated PBMCs, or DNA extracted from either of those sample types. The immunoSEQ Assay, a bias-controlled multiplex PCR, was used to amplify TCRbeta CDR3 regions from genomic DNA. The study's processing was this. Within the assay, amplification of reference gene primers was used to estimate how many nucleated cells each sample contained. Sequence reads were collapsed and filtered to measure the absolute abundance of every unique TCRbeta CDR3 rearrangement. For each sample, productive Simpson clonality was calculated as the square root of Simpson's diversity index across productive rearrangements. In TCRdb, the immuneACCESS table is reduced to in-frame sequences with V and J assigned. These tables do not hold every clone; where another copy was compared, an unresolved V gene accounts for under half, and the others remain unexplained. The D gene and trimming were derived from the DNA, and the V and J assignments and clone size from that table. The sample data list about 81,000 clones, and approximately 80% of these were observed just once. Jointly, the top ten make up less than 15% of the sample.

As concerns this clone: The antigen it binds to is not known. Base qualities are not provided; no much larger clone lies one nucleotide away.

The source of this sequence is a human donor in a cohort sampled during active COVID-19. Specimen: peripheral blood. Here the chain combines TRBV9 and TRBJ2-5; D gene: possibly TRBD2, on 5 matching bases. The CDR3 protein: CASSVDGGETQYF. The bases read TGTGCCAGCAGCGTGGACGGCGGGGAGACCCAGTACTTC.